What follows are 11 T cell receptor beta chains derived from one specimen sequenced in a study of cytomegalovirus exposure and HLA in healthy donors. Amplification used 60 Vbeta primers and 13 Jbeta primers. Method: immunoSEQ multiplex PCR; TCRdb's copy keeps in-frame clones and lacks some. The repertoire holds some 130,000 clones, with roughly 80% as singletons. Specimen: PBMCs. Receptors originate from a male donor in good health and CMV-seronegative.

The chain combines TRBV5-1 with TRBJ2-3; D unresolved. V was clipped by 5 bases and J by 3 bases, with 16 bases between them. CDR1 is SGHRS and CDR2 is YFSETQ in the germline V gene. This CDR3 contains 15 residues. CDR3 amino acids: CASRALGSNTDTQYF. CDR3 in DNA: TGCGCCAGCAGGGCTCTAGGCTCTAATACAGATACGCAGTATTTT. The full variable domain, its missing parts supplied by reference TRBV5-1 and TRBJ2-3, is KAGVTQTPRYLIKTRGQQVTLSCSPISGHRSVSWYQQTPGQGLQFLFEYFSETQRNKGNFPGRFSGRQFSNSRSEMNVSTLELGDSALYLCASRALGSNTDTQYFGPGTRLTVL.

The chain employs TRBV6-1 and TRBJ1-3, with a weak D call TRBD1 (5 bases). The CDR3 spans 11 residues. Germline lookup yields CDR1 MNHNS and CDR2 SASEGT. Trimming removed 11 bases at V and 8 bases at J, with 13 bases between. The CDR3 is CAGQGLDTIYF. The DNA for the CDR3 is TGTGCCGGCCAGGGCCTGGACACCATATATTTT.

The rearrangement uses TRBV6-6 and TRBJ2-1; D remains ambiguous. Trimming shortened V by 6 bases and J by 4 bases, and 7 bases separated the two germline ends. CDR1 and CDR2 (germline): MNHNY, SVGAGI (reference sequence). The CDR3 sequence is 12 residues long. The CDR3 spells CASRLTYNEQFF. The DNA of the CDR3 is TGTGCCAGCAGGCTAACGTACAATGAGCAGTTCTTC.

CDR3 amino acids: CASSQVWTGEEDYTF. The DNA for the CDR3 is TGTGCCAGCAGCCAAGTATGGACAGGCGAGGAAGACTACACCTTC. The rearrangement joins TRBV14 to TRBJ1-2, with TRBD1 matching 7 bases. J gave up 10 bases and V 1 base, and 12 bases lay outside the gene matches. CDR3 length: 15 residues. Per the germline V gene, CDR1 is SGHDN and CDR2 is FVKESK.

Of note for this clone: A read error may account for a junction end that differs from germline. The rearrangement uses TRBV7-7 and TRBJ2-2; TRBD1 matches at 7 bases. Germline V gives CDR1 SSHAT, CDR2 FNYEAQ (reference sequence). This CDR3 comprises 15 residues. CDR3: CASSPDRVGTGELFF. In DNA, the CDR3 is TGTGCTAGCAGCCCCGACAGGGTAGGGACCGGGGAGCTGTTTTTT. The entire variable domain, with the rest obtained from reference TRBV7-7 and TRBJ2-2, is as follows: GAGVSQSPRYKVTKRGQDVTLRCDPISSHATLYWYQQALGQGPEFLTYFNYEAQPDKSGLPSDRFSAERPEGSISTLTIQRTEQRDSAMYRCASSPDRVGTGELFFGEGSRLTVL.

V usage is TRBV27 and J usage is TRBJ2-5, with 11 bases lining up with TRBD2. The J call may be faulty, since TRBJ2-7 better matches the DNA end. The germline V gene encodes CDR1 MNHEY and CDR2 SMNVEV (reference sequence). The CDR3 consists of 15 residues. CDR3: CASSPTSGSTDEQYF. CDR3 bases: TGTGCCAGCAGTCCCACTAGCGGGAGCACAGACGAGCAGTACTTC.

V usage is TRBV28 and J usage is TRBJ1-2, with 9 bases identical to TRBD1. V shed 5 bases and J 5 bases; nucleotides not matched to a gene: 9. CDR3 length equals 15 residues. The germline CDR1 and CDR2 sequences are MDHEN and SYDVKM. CDR3 nucleotide sequence: TGTGCCAGCAGTCAGACAGGGGGAAGTAGGTATGGCTACACCTTC. It is translated as CASSQTGGSRYGYTF.

The J gene is TRBJ1-1, the V gene TRBV13; D is uncertain. Trimming removed 4 bases at V and 3 bases at J, with 6 bases between. Germline CDR1 and CDR2: PRHDT and FYEKMQ (reference sequence). The CDR3 spans 12 residues. In DNA, the CDR3 is TGTGCCAGCAGCTCCCCCGACACTGAAGCTTTCTTT. Its translation: CASSSPDTEAFF.

The rearrangement joins TRBV29-1 to TRBJ2-2; weak D call: TRBD1 (6 bases). Germline V lookup: CDR1 SQVTM, CDR2 ANQGSEA. V lost 7 bases to trimming and J lost 2 bases, with 11 bases between them. The CDR3 extends over 13 amino acids. CDR3: CSGGTHNTGELFF. The DNA of the CDR3 is TGCAGCGGGGGGACACATAACACCGGGGAGCTGTTTTTT.

The chain combines TRBV6-6 with TRBJ2-7; maybe TRBD1 (6 bases). Trimming removed 6 bases at V and 7 bases at J, with 13 bases between. This CDR3 spans 12 amino acids. Germline V CDR1 and CDR2: MNHNY, SVGAGI (reference sequence). CDR3 amino acids: CASSPGAWEQYF. CDR3 nucleotide sequence: TGTGCCAGCAGCCCAGGGGCTTGGGAGCAGTACTTC.

The chain combines TRBV4-2 with TRBJ2-1; D is undetermined. CDR3 length: 14 amino acids. V was cut by 0 bases and J by 10 bases, with 13 bases left in between. CDR1 LGHNA and CDR2 YNFKEQ come from the germline V gene. This chain's CDR3 is CASSQDSLVGEQFF. In DNA form, the CDR3 reads TGTGCCAGCAGCCAAGATAGCTTGGTCGGGGAGCAGTTCTTC.